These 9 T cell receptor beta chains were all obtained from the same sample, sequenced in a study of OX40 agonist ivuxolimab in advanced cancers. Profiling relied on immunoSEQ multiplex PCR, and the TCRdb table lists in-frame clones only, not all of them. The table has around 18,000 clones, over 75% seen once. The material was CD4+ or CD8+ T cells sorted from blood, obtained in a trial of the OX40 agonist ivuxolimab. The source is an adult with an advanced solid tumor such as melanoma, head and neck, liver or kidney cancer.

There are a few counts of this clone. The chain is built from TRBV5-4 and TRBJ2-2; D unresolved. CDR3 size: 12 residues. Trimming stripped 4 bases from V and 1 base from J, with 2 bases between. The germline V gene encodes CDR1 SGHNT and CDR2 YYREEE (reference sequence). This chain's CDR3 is CASSKNTGELFF. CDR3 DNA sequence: TGTGCCAGCAGCAAGAACACCGGGGAGCTGTTTTTT.

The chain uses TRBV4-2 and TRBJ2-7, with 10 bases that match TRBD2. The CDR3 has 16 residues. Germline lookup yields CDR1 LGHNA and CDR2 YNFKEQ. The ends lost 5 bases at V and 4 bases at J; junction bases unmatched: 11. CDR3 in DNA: TGTGCCAGCAGCTTATCAGGCGGACTAGCGGTATACGAGCAGTACTTC. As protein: CASSLSGGLAVYEQYF.

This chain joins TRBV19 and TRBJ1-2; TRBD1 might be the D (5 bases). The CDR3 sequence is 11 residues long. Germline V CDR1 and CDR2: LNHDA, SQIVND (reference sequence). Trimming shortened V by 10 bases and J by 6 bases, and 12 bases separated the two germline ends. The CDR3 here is CATERGNGYTF. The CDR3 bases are TGTGCCACAGAACGGGGCAATGGCTACACCTTC.

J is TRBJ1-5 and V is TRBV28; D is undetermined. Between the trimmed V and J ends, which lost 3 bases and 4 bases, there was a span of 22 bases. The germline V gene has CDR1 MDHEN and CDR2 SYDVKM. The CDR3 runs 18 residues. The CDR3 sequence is CASSFIVASGSLNQPQHF. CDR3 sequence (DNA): TGTGCCAGCAGTTTCATAGTGGCATCTGGCAGCCTTAATCAGCCCCAGCATTTT.

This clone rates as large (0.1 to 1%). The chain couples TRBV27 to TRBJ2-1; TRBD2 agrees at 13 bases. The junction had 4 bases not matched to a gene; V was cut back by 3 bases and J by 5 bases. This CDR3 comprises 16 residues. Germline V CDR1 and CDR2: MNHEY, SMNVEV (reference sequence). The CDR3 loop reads CASSFEGTSGNNEQFF. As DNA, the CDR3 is TGTGCCAGCAGTTTTGAGGGGACTAGCGGGAACAATGAGCAGTTCTTC.

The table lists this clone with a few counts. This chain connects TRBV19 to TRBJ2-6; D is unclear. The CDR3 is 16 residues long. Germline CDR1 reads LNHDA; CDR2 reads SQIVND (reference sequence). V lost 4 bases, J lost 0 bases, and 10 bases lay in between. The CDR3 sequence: CASSTWAFSGANVLTF. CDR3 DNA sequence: TGTGCCAGTAGTACCTGGGCCTTCTCTGGGGCCAACGTCCTGACTTTC.

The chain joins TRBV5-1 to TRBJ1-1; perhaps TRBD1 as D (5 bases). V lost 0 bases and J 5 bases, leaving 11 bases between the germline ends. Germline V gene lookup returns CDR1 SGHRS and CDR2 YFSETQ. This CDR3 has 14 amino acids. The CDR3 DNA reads TGCGCCAGCAGCTTGGGAAGGGGTTTAACTGAAGCTTTCTTT. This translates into CASSLGRGLTEAFF.

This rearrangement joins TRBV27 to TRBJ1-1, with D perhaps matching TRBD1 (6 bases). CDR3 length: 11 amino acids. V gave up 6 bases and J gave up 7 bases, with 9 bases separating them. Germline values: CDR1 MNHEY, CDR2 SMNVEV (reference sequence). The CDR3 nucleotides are TGTGCCAGCAGCAGGGGTGGTGAAGCTTTCTTT. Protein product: CASSRGGEAFF.

CDR3 sequence reads: CASSYRAGGTREQFF. CDR3 coding DNA: TGTGCCAGCAGTTACCGAGCGGGAGGGACCAGAGAGCAGTTCTTC. This chain links TRBV6-5 with TRBJ2-1; 10 bases line up with TRBD2. Trimming took 2 bases from V and 10 from J; bases not matched to a gene: 8. The CDR3 loop spans 15 amino acids. Germline V CDR1 and CDR2: MNHEY, SVGAGI.